A selection of T cell receptor beta chains follows, all from one sample in a study of shared T cell receptors in the human thymus. Profiling relied on immunoSEQ multiplex PCR, and the TCRdb table lists in-frame clones only, not all of them. The sample includes some 640,000 clones, roughly 86% of them seen just once. The data also belong to a second study, concerning human thymus T cells.

Sequencing was performed on thymocytes. The receptors were gathered from a boy younger than two with a congenital heart defect. CDR3s include the opening cysteine and the closing phenylalanine or tryptophan. The D gene is left open where the match is weak. Size is stated for part of the rows, as once, few or many counts, or as a class when the clone is expanded.

J gene	clone size	V gene	D gene	CDR3 protein	CDR3 DNA
TRBJ2-7	few	TRBV28	TRBD1	CASSDHLTGGDEQYF	TGTGCCAGCAGTGATCACTTGACAGGGGGCGACGAGCAGTACTTC
TRBJ2-7	.	TRBV2	.	CASSSSYEQYF	TGTGCCAGCAGTAGTAGCTACGAGCAGTACTTC
TRBJ1-2	.	TRBV29-1	.	CSVRREGGYGYTF	TGCAGCGTTCGCCGGGAGGGGGGCTATGGCTACACCTTC
TRBJ2-7	.	TRBV29-1	.	CSATVGQGTHEQYF	TGCAGCGCCACGGTCGGGCAGGGCACGCACGAGCAGTACTTC
TRBJ2-7	.	TRBV6-6	TRBD2	CASSYSEGGGEQYF	TGTGCCAGCAGTTACTCGGAAGGCGGGGGCGAGCAGTACTTC
TRBJ2-3	.	TRBV30	.	CAWEGGVTDTQYF	TGTGCCTGGGAAGGGGGGGTCACGGATACGCAGTATTTT
TRBJ2-2	.	TRBV2	.	CASSGRGVGTGELFF	TGTGCCAGCAGTGGTCGCGGGGTTGGGACCGGGGAGCTGTTTTTT
TRBJ1-1	.	TRBV14	.	CASSQEAGLMNTEAFF	TGTGCCAGCAGCCAAGAGGCAGGATTGATGAACACTGAAGCTTTCTTT
TRBJ2-1	.	TRBV11-2	.	CASGKAYNEQFF	TGTGCCAGCGGAAAAGCGTACAATGAGCAGTTCTTC
TRBJ2-7	.	TRBV27	.	CASSREATYEQYF	TGTGCCAGCAGTAGGGAGGCTACCTACGAGCAGTACTTC
TRBJ2-5	.	TRBV6-5	TRBD1	CASSSWDRQETQYF	TGTGCCAGCAGTTCATGGGACAGACAAGAGACCCAGTACTTC
TRBJ2-1	.	TRBV28	.	CASSPFAGRYNEQFF	TGTGCCAGCAGTCCCTTCGCGGGACGTTACAATGAGCAGTTCTTC
TRBJ1-4	once	TRBV15	TRBD1	CATSTRQGHEKLFF	TGTGCCACCAGCACCCGACAGGGGCATGAAAAACTGTTTTTT
TRBJ1-3	.	TRBV18	.	CASSSGRAGNTIYF	TGTGCCAGCTCATCGGGCAGGGCCGGAAACACCATATATTTT
TRBJ2-2	.	TRBV7-3	TRBD2	CASGAGGPRELFF	TGTGCCAGCGGAGCGGGGGGGCCCCGGGAGCTGTTTTTT
TRBJ2-5	.	TRBV27	TRBD2	CASSQEGTSGQETQYF	TGTGCCAGCAGTCAAGAGGGGACTAGCGGGCAAGAGACCCAGTACTTC
TRBJ2-7	.	TRBV9	TRBD1	CASSATGTDLREQYF	TGTGCCAGCAGCGCAACCGGGACAGACCTACGGGAGCAGTACTTC
TRBJ2-1	once	TRBV29-1	.	CSVGSTGLSSYNEQFF	TGCAGCGTTGGGTCTACGGGACTGAGCTCCTACAATGAGCAGTTCTTC
TRBJ2-7	.	TRBV19	.	CASSIDRLARTYEQYF	TGTGCCAGTAGTATAGATCGGTTAGCGAGGACCTACGAGCAGTACTTC
TRBJ2-1	.	TRBV5-1	TRBD2	CASGGTSGSNEQFF	TGCGCCAGCGGCGGGACTAGCGGGTCAAATGAGCAGTTCTTC
TRBJ2-1	.	TRBV18	.	CASSKAGSYNEQFF	TGTGCCAGCTCAAAGGCGGGCTCCTACAATGAGCAGTTCTTC
TRBJ2-1	once	TRBV27	TRBD2	CASPKSGSGGAMDEQFF	TGTGCCAGCCCTAAATCGGGCAGCGGGGGGGCCATGGATGAGCAGTTCTTC
TRBJ1-1	.	TRBV28	.	CASSPRTTGAFF	TGTGCCAGCAGTCCCCGGACGACGGGGGCTTTCTTT
TRBJ2-3	.	TRBV4-3	.	CASSQARLLAQYF	TGCGCCAGCAGCCAAGCTCGGTTACTGGCGCAGTATTTT
TRBJ1-1	.	TRBV28	.	CASSLQSFTEPVVYTEAFF	TGTGCCAGCAGTTTACAGAGTTTCACAGAACCTGTAGTGTACACTGAAGCTTTCTTT
TRBJ2-7	.	TRBV10-3	.	CAIRGGTQPFYEQYF	TGTGCCATTAGGGGAGGGACACAGCCTTTCTACGAGCAGTACTTC
TRBJ1-4	.	TRBV15	TRBD1	CATSRGCRTGNEKLFF	TGTGCCACCAGCAGGGGCTGTCGGACAGGCAACGAAAAACTGTTTTTT
TRBJ1-2	.	TRBV27	.	CASSLDSVGYGYTF	TGTGCCAGCAGTTTGGACAGTGTCGGCTATGGCTACACCTTC
TRBJ1-1	.	TRBV5-1	.	CASSLSGTAMNTEAFF	TGCGCCAGCAGCTTGAGCGGTACAGCAATGAACACTGAAGCTTTCTTT
TRBJ2-7	.	TRBV20-1	.	CSARQSYEQYF	TGCAGTGCTAGACAGTCCTACGAGCAGTACTTC
TRBJ2-7	.	TRBV6-6	TRBD1	CASRAGTGIYEQYF	TGTGCCAGCCGAGCCGGGACAGGGATTTACGAGCAGTACTTC
TRBJ2-6	.	TRBV6-6	.	CASSYSENTGANVLTF	TGTGCCAGCAGTTACTCCGAAAACACTGGGGCCAACGTCCTGACTTTC
TRBJ2-6	.	TRBV4-3	.	CASSQEPRGSGANVLTF	TGCGCCAGCAGCCAAGAGCCAAGGGGCTCTGGGGCCAACGTCCTGACTTTC
TRBJ2-3	.	TRBV7-8	TRBD1	CASSWRDRPSTDTQYF	TGTGCCAGCAGCTGGAGGGACAGGCCTAGCACAGATACGCAGTATTTT
TRBJ2-7	.	TRBV25-1	.	CASSGAQFSSYEQYF	TGTGCCAGCAGTGGGGCCCAATTTTCGTCCTACGAGCAGTACTTC
TRBJ2-1	.	TRBV2	TRBD2	CASSEAVRRGDSYNEQFF	TGTGCCAGCAGTGAAGCGGTTCGGCGGGGGGACTCCTACAATGAGCAGTTCTTC
TRBJ2-2	.	TRBV5-4	TRBD2	CASSLLLAGTGELFF	TGTGCCAGCAGCTTGTTACTAGCGGGAACCGGGGAGCTGTTTTTT
TRBJ1-1	.	TRBV7-9	TRBD1	CASSFLSRDRVLVAFF	TGTGCCAGCAGTTTCCTCTCGAGGGACAGGGTCTTGGTAGCTTTCTTT
TRBJ2-7	.	TRBV19	TRBD1	CASSNFPGQPYEQYF	TGTGCCAGTAGTAACTTTCCGGGACAGCCCTACGAGCAGTACTTC
TRBJ1-1	.	TRBV29-1	.	CSVAGGESTEAFF	TGCAGCGTCGCGGGGGGAGAGAGCACTGAAGCTTTCTTT
TRBJ2-5	few	TRBV4-3	TRBD1	CASSQGGTVQETQYF	TGCGCCAGCAGCCAAGGTGGGACAGTCCAAGAGACCCAGTACTTC
TRBJ1-5	.	TRBV28	.	CASSLKVWGEYSNQPQHF	TGTGCCAGCAGTTTAAAGGTTTGGGGGGAATATAGCAATCAGCCCCAGCATTTT
TRBJ1-4	.	TRBV28	.	CASRLHRENEKLFF	TGTGCCAGCAGGCTACACAGGGAGAATGAAAAACTGTTTTTT
TRBJ2-1	.	TRBV5-4	TRBD2	CASSLVVSGGPVYNEQFF	TGTGCCAGCAGCTTGGTTGTTAGCGGGGGGCCTGTCTACAATGAGCAGTTCTTC
TRBJ2-4	.	TRBV7-2	.	CASSPQGPQAKNIQYF	TGTGCCAGCAGCCCTCAGGGTCCCCAAGCCAAAAACATTCAGTACTTC
TRBJ2-7	once	TRBV28	TRBD2	CASRPGLAGYEQYF	TGTGCCAGCAGACCGGGACTAGCGGGATACGAGCAGTACTTC
TRBJ2-7	few	TRBV28	TRBD2	CASSEDLSGTYEQYF	TGTGCCAGTTCTGAGGACCTTAGCGGGACCTACGAGCAGTACTTC
TRBJ1-1	.	TRBV28	TRBD1	CASSFGTGGEAFF	TGTGCCAGCAGTTTTGGGACAGGGGGCGAAGCTTTCTTT
TRBJ2-4	.	TRBV4-3	TRBD1	CASSQVRTGKLSKNIQYF	TGCGCCAGCAGCCAAGTGAGGACAGGGAAGCTATCCAAAAACATTCAGTACTTC
TRBJ2-7	.	TRBV6-1	.	CASSDTGRPYEQYF	TGTGCCAGCAGTGATACAGGGCGACCCTACGAGCAGTACTTC
TRBJ1-2	.	TRBV6-1	.	CASSQQGHNYGYTF	TGTGCCAGCAGTCAACAGGGCCACAACTATGGCTACACCTTC
TRBJ2-3	.	TRBV13	TRBD2	CASSFLAGGPKNTDTQYF	TGTGCCAGCAGCTTCCTAGCGGGGGGCCCTAAAAACACAGATACGCAGTATTTT
TRBJ2-5	.	TRBV5-6	.	CASSCKMGEETQYF	TGTGCCAGCAGCTGTAAGATGGGAGAAGAGACCCAGTACTTC
TRBJ2-7	.	TRBV28	TRBD1	CASSVDRGRPSPEQYF	TGTGCCAGCAGTGTTGACAGGGGGCGCCCCTCTCCCGAGCAGTACTTC
TRBJ1-2	.	TRBV28	TRBD1	CASSQGGQGVMGHGYTF	TGTGCCAGCAGTCAAGGTGGACAGGGGGTTATGGGGCATGGCTACACCTTC
TRBJ2-3	.	TRBV25-1	.	CASSDRQCGDTDTQYF	TGTGCCAGCAGTGATCGACAGTGCGGAGACACAGATACGCAGTATTTT